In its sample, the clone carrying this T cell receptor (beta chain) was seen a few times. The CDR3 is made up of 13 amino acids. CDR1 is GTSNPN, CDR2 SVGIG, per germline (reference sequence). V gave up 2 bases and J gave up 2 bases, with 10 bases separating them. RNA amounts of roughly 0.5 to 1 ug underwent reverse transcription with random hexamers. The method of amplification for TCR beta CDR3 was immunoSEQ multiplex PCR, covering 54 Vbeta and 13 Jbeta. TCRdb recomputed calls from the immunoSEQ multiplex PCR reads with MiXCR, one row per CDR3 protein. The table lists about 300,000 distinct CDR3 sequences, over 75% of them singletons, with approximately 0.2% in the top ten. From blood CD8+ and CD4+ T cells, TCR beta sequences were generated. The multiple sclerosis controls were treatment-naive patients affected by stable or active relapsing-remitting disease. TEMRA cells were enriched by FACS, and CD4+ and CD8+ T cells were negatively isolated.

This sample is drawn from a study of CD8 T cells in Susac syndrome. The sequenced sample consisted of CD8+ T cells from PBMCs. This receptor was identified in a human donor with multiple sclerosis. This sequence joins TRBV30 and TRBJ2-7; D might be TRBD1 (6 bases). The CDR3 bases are TGTGCCTGGAGTCCCGGACAGACCTACGAGCAGTACTTC. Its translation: CAWSPGQTYEQYF.